This TCR beta chain was sequenced for a study of blood T cell repertoires in COVID-19. The wider study: Sites across the United States, Italy and Spain contributed samples from acute and convalescent COVID-19. PBMCs, B-cell-depleted T cells, or T cells were the source of the cDNA or gDNA that made up the material.

This clone has just a few counts. Produced via immunoSEQ multiplex PCR; TCRdb's table is partial and in-frame only. Of some 180,000 clones detected, 75% to 85% appear once; the ten largest clones hold 5.5% to 7%. Seattle patients were enrolled while actively infected and followed longitudinally. Sequencing was carried out using peripheral blood. The clonotype was recovered from a woman aged 40 to 49 with COVID-19, enrolled during active disease.

The DNA for the CDR3 is TGTGCCAGCTCACCCCAGGGGGCGCAGGTCGAGCAGTACTTC. It encodes CASSPQGAQVEQYF. The chain has TRBV18 and TRBJ2-7, with 8 bases lining up with TRBD1. Losses at the gene ends were 3 bases for V and 6 bases for J; bases not matched to a gene: 7. Germline assignment: CDR1 KGHSH and CDR2 LQKENI. CDR3 size: 14 residues.